Here is one TCR beta chain with its context. The CDR3 is made up of 14 amino acids. Trimming removed 7 bases from V and 7 bases from J, with 20 bases in between. CDR1 is ENHRY, CDR2 SYGVKD, per germline. The data belong to a study of shared T cell receptors in the human thymus. Sequencing used immunoSEQ multiplex PCR; TCRdb keeps in-frame clones, though not all of them. The sample shows some 400,000 clones, around 93% of them seen only once. The sequence was obtained from a human donor. Sequencing was carried out using thymocytes. V usage is TRBV10-3 and J usage is TRBJ2-7; D possibly corresponds to TRBD2 (6 bases). CDR3 bases: TGTGCCATCACCGACCAACACGCGGGGAGGGAGCAGTACTTC. As protein: CAITDQHAGREQYF.